The rows below give T cell receptor beta chains drawn from one sample of a study of CD8 T cells in ankylosing spondylitis. TCRdb itself ran the 5' RACE reads through MiXCR, one entry per CDR3 protein. The data hold 30,000 to 35,000 distinct CDR3 sequences, with more than 25% observed a single time. Sequenced material: synovial fluid, either unsorted or a sorted T cell fraction (not recorded which). The origin of the receptors is a male donor with ankylosing spondylitis. The CDR3 runs from the conserved cysteine through the conserved F or W.

j_call,v_call,cdr3_aa
TRBJ2-1,TRBV6-4,CASSEGSGGDEQFF
TRBJ2-6,TRBV24-1,CATSDFPGTGGAGANVLTF
TRBJ2-3,TRBV11-2,CASSWTVGDTQYF
TRBJ2-7,TRBV5-4,CASSDDSPYEQYF
TRBJ2-1,TRBV11-2,CASSLRGTYGNEQSF
TRBJ2-7,TRBV6-2/TRBV6-3,CASSYSDTYEQYF
TRBJ2-1,TRBV20-1,CSARDRRGESYPNEQFF
TRBJ2-1,TRBV6-5,CASSSLTGTRNEQFF
TRBJ1-2,TRBV7-9,CASSWVGGNGYTF
TRBJ2-7,TRBV12-3/TRBV12-4,CASSSKYEQYF
TRBJ2-1,TRBV5-1,CASSAGQGRLINEQFF
TRBJ1-2,TRBV6-5,CASSYSPGSLYYGYTF
TRBJ1-1,TRBV11-3,CASSSRHEGTEAFF
TRBJ2-1,TRBV25-1,CASSPQRAYNEQFF
TRBJ2-3,TRBV6-5,CASSYSRFSGSSDTQYF
TRBJ2-3,TRBV7-8,CASSLAGLAELDTQYF
TRBJ2-1,TRBV7-9,CASSPDRDEQFF
TRBJ1-2,TRBV29-1,CSVEHRNTLYGYTF
TRBJ2-1,TRBV7-2,CASRSGLAKYNEQFF
TRBJ1-2,TRBV6-1,CASSEASTLTSFVYGYTF
TRBJ2-1,TRBV29-1,CSVEDPGLGTANEQFF
TRBJ1-1,TRBV6-1,CASSEWGNTEAFF
TRBJ2-1,TRBV11-3,CASSFTSSGSTEQFF
TRBJ2-3,TRBV11-3,CASSLVPTDTQYF
TRBJ2-1,TRBV4-1,CASSQTSESYNEQFF
TRBJ2-1,TRBV19,CASIGRGDNEQFF